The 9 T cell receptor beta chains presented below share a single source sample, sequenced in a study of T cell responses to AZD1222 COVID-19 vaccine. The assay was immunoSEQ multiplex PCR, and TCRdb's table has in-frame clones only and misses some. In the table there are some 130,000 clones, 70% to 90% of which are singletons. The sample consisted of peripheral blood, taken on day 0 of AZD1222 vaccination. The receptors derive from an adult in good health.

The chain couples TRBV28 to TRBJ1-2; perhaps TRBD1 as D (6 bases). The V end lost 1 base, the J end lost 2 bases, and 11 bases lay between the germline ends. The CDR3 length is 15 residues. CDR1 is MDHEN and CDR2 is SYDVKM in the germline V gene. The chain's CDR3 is CASSLSRTVNYGYTF. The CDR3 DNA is TGTGCCAGCAGTTTATCCCGGACAGTAAACTATGGCTACACCTTC.

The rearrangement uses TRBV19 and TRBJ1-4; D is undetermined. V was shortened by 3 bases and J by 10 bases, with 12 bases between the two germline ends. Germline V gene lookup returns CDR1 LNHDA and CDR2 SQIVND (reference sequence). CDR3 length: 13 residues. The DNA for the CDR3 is TGTGCCAGTAGTATCCACGAAGACCGAAAACTGTTTTTT. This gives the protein CASSIHEDRKLFF.

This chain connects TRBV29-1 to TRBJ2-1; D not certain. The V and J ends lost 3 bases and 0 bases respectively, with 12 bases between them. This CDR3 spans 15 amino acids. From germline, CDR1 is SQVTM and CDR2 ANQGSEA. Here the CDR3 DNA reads TGCAGCGTTGATGGGGAACAGAGCTCCTACAATGAGCAGTTCTTC. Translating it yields CSVDGEQSSYNEQFF.

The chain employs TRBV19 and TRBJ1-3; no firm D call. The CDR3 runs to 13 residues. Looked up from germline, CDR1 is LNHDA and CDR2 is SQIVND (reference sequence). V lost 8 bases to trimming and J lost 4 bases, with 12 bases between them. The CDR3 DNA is TGTGCCAGTTGCAAGGTTTCGGGAAACACCATATATTTT. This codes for CASCKVSGNTIYF.

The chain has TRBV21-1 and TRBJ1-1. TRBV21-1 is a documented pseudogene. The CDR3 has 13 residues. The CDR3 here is CASREPEGTEAFF. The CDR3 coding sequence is TGTGCCAGCAGGGAGCCTGAGGGCACTGAAGCTTTCTTT.

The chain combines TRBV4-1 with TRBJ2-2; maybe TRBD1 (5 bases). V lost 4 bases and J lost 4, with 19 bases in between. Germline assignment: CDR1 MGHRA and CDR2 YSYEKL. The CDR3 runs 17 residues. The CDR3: CASSRGIFGAVTGELFF. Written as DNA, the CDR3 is TGCGCCAGCAGCCGGGGCATTTTCGGTGCCGTCACCGGGGAGCTGTTTTTT.

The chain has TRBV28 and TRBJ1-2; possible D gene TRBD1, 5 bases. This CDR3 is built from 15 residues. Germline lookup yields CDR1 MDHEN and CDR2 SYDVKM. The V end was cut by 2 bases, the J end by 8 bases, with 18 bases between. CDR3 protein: CASSLRPDSLGGYTF. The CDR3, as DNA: TGTGCCAGCAGTTTAAGGCCCGACAGTCTAGGAGGCTACACCTTC.

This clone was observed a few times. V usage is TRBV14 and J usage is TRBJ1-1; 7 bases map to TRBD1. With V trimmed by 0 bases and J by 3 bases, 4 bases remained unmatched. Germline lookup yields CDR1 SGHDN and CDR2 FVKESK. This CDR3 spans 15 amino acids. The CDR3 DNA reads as TGTGCCAGCAGCCAAGATCCAGGGGGATACACTGAAGCTTTCTTT. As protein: CASSQDPGGYTEAFF.

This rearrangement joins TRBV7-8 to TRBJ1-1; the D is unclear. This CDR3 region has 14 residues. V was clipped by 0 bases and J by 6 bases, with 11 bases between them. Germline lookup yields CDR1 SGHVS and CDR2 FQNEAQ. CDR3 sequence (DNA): TGTGCCAGCAGCTTAGCGCAGAGTGGAGCTGAAGCTTTCTTT. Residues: CASSLAQSGAEAFF. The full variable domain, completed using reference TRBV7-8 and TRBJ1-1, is GAGVSQSPRYKVAKRGQDVALRCDPISGHVSLFWYQQALGQGPEFLTYFQNEAQLDKSGLPSDRFFAERPEGSVSTLKIQRTQQEDSAVYLCASSLAQSGAEAFFGQGTRLTVV.